These T cell receptor beta chains were read from a single sample in a study of T cells after yellow fever vaccination. One entry per CDR3 protein results from TCRdb running MiXCR on the 5' RACE reads. The profile shows about 320,000 distinct CDR3 sequences, around 6.8% of them singletons. Source: PBMCs, taken about 49 days after the first yellow fever vaccination. Receptors were obtained from a man aged 18 to 29 who received the YFV17D yellow fever vaccine. CDR3s leave out the opening cysteine and the closing phenylalanine or tryptophan.

>TRBV20-1|TRBJ2-4
SARKEIHIQY
>TRBV20-1|TRBJ1-2
SASRDRGGNGYT
>TRBV6-2/TRBV6-3|TRBJ2-1
ASSQPGSRMNEQF
>TRBV7-9|TRBJ1-1
ASSLATTGDTEAF
>TRBV11-2|TRBJ1-5
ASSLGVGGSNQPQH
>TRBV20-1|TRBJ2-4
SATALAKNIQY
>TRBV14|TRBJ2-5
ANSQEGALPQY
>TRBV28|TRBJ2-1
ASSSPGSPSYNEQF
>TRBV20-1|TRBJ2-1
SAEYNEQF
>TRBV20-1|TRBJ1-6
SARLTRLRGSNSPLH
>TRBV7-9|TRBJ1-2
ASSPTHKWANYGYT